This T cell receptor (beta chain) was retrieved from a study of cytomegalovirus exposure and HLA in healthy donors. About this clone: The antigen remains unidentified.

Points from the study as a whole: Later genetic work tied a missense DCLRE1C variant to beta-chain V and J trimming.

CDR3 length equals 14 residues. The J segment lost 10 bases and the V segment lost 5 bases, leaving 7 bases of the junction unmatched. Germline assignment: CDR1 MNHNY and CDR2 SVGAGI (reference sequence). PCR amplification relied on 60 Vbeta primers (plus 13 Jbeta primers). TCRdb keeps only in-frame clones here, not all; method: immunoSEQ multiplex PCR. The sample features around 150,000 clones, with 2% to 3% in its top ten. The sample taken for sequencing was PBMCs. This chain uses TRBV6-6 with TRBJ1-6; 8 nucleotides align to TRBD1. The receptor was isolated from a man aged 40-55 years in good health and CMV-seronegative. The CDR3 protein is CASSAPGQASPLHF. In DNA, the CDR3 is TGTGCCAGCAGTGCACCGGGACAGGCCTCACCCCTCCACTTT.